This T cell receptor (beta chain) was profiled in a study of T-cell reconstitution after alpha-beta-depleted transplantation in children. For TCRbeta, the library was prepared with unique molecular identifiers. TCRdb reprocessed the PCR reads via MiXCR and lists one record per CDR3 protein. The table lists approximately 240,000 distinct CDR3 sequences, 8% to 9.5% of them singletons, with approximately 6.6% in the top ten. The CDR3 loop spans 14 amino acids. Per germline, CDR1 SGHRS and CDR2 YFSETQ. The V end lost 5 bases, the J end lost 0 bases, and 8 bases lay between the germline ends. This clonotype came up many times.

The sequencing used PBMCs from the stem cell graft donor, collected from the stem cell graft. V is TRBV5-1 and J is TRBJ2-2; D remains ambiguous. This TCR derives from a human donor who donated a stem cell graft to a child with acute lymphoblastic leukemia. CDR3 DNA sequence: TGCGCCAGCAGTGCGGTTGCGAACACCGGGGAGCTGTTTTTT. As protein: CASSAVANTGELFF.